Below are 26 T cell receptor beta chains sequenced from a single sample in a study of cytomegalovirus exposure and HLA in healthy donors. This PCR relied on a set of 60 Vbeta primers and 13 Jbeta primers. Libraries were prepared by immunoSEQ multiplex PCR; TCRdb keeps only in-frame clonotypes and omits some of them. The specimen's table records about 72,000 clones. Sequenced material: PBMCs. The receptors originated from a man aged 45-65 years in good health and CMV-seropositive.

This sequence joins TRBV2 and TRBJ2-1; 11 nucleotides align to TRBD2. Germline assignment: CDR1 SNHLY and CDR2 FYNNEI. V dropped 7 bases and J dropped 6; count of bases not matched to a gene: 8. This CDR3 has 15 residues. The CDR3 region has the DNA TGTGCCAGCAACCCTGTAACTAGCGGGAGCAATGAGCAGTTCTTC. This codes for CASNPVTSGSNEQFF. The complete variable domain, with remaining parts taken from reference TRBV2 and TRBJ2-1, reads EPEVTQTPSHQVTQMGQEVILRCVPISNHLYFYWYRQILGQKVEFLVSFYNNEISEKSEIFDDQFSVERPDGSNFTLKIRSTKLEDSAMYFCASNPVTSGSNEQFFGPGTRLTVL.

The V call is TRBV5-1, the J call TRBJ1-2; 9 bases map to TRBD1. The germline V gene has CDR1 SGHRS and CDR2 YFSETQ. The CDR3 is 13 residues long. Trimming cost V 4 bases and J 7 bases; bases outside gene matches: 5. The CDR3 DNA follows: TGCGCCAGCAGCCTTACAGGGGGCCTTGGCTACACCTTC. Protein product: CASSLTGGLGYTF.

The gene calls are TRBV6-6 and TRBJ2-7, with D possibly TRBD1 on 6 matching bases. The V end lost 2 bases, the J end lost 3 bases, and 17 bases lay between the germline ends. CDR3 length: 16 residues. Looked up from germline, CDR1 is MNHNY and CDR2 is SVGAGI (reference sequence). CDR3: CASSYPPLRDNYEQYF. The CDR3 nucleotides are TGTGCCAGCAGTTACCCTCCCCTCCGGGACAACTACGAGCAGTACTTC.

The rearrangement uses TRBV11-3 and TRBJ2-5; 9 bases fit TRBD1. There are 14 residues in the CDR3. The germline V gene encodes CDR1 SGHNT and CDR2 YENEEA. The ends lost 5 bases at V and 2 bases at J; junction bases unmatched: 3. CDR3: CASSPGQGQETQYF. CDR3 nucleotide sequence: TGTGCCAGCAGCCCGGGACAGGGACAAGAGACCCAGTACTTC.

The chain recombines TRBV6-5 with TRBJ2-1, with D hard to call. Deletions cut 7 bases from V and 5 bases from J, with 9 bases between. CDR1 and CDR2 from the germline V gene are MNHEY and SVGAGI. The CDR3 sequence is 12 residues long. CDR3 protein: CASITEDNEQFF. CDR3 in DNA: TGTGCCAGCATTACCGAGGACAATGAGCAGTTCTTC.

CDR3: CASSFSGTSGGASTDTQYF. The CDR3 nucleotides are TGCGCCAGCAGCTTCTCCGGGACTAGCGGGGGGGCGAGCACAGATACGCAGTATTTT. The V gene is TRBV5-1, the J gene TRBJ2-3; 16 bases are a match to TRBD2. The trim removed 2 bases at V and 0 bases at J, leaving 6 bases unmatched. The CDR3 has 19 amino acids. CDR1 SGHRS and CDR2 YFSETQ come from the germline V gene. Looking up the rest from reference TRBV5-1 and TRBJ2-3 gives the full variable domain: KAGVTQTPRYLIKTRGQQVTLSCSPISGHRSVSWYQQTPGQGLQFLFEYFSETQRNKGNFPGRFSGRQFSNSRSEMNVSTLELGDSALYLCASSFSGTSGGASTDTQYFGPGTRLTVL.

The chain has TRBV19 and TRBJ1-6; D ambiguous. CDR1 and CDR2 from the germline V gene are LNHDA and SQIVND (reference sequence). The ends were cut back, 4 bases at V and 9 bases at J, with 13 bases in the middle. The CDR3 is 14 amino acids. CDR3 in DNA: TGTGCCAGTAGTACCACCGGAGGGCGTTCACCCCTCCACTTT. Protein sequence: CASSTTGGRSPLHF. The full variable domain, completed using reference TRBV19 and TRBJ1-6, is DGGITQSPKYLFRKEGQNVTLSCEQNLNHDAMYWYRQDPGQGLRLIYYSQIVNDFQKGDIAEGYSVSREKKESFPLTVTSAQKNPTAFYLCASSTTGGRSPLHFGNGTRLTVT.

The V gene is TRBV6-5, the J gene TRBJ1-2, with 7 nucleotides matching TRBD1. The CDR3 extends over 14 amino acids. V was pared by 5 bases and J by 8 bases, with 11 bases of the junction left unmatched. The germline gives CDR1 MNHEY, CDR2 SVGAGI. In DNA, the CDR3 is TGTGCCAGCAGTGAGGGACGGGACAGTGGAGGCTACACCTTC. It specifies CASSEGRDSGGYTF.

The gene calls are TRBV6-1 and TRBJ2-5; weak D call: TRBD2 (7 bases). The germline V gene encodes CDR1 MNHNS and CDR2 SASEGT. V dropped 7 bases and J dropped 5 bases, with 17 bases sitting between them. The CDR3 extends over 14 amino acids. DNA of the CDR3: TGTGCCAGCACCGAAGGGGGAGGGGCGGAGACCCAGTACTTC. This codes for CASTEGGGAETQYF.

V usage is TRBV11-2 and J usage is TRBJ2-1; 8 bases agree with TRBD2. CDR1 and CDR2 from the germline V gene are SGHAT and FQNNGV. This CDR3 is 16 amino acids long. J lost 7 bases, V lost 4 bases, and 12 bases had no gene match. CDR3 amino acids: CASSSFTGRASNEQFF. CDR3 in DNA: TGTGCCAGCAGCTCTTTTACCGGGAGGGCCTCAAATGAGCAGTTCTTC.

The J gene is TRBJ2-3, the V gene TRBV27; 8 positions match TRBD2. This CDR3 contains 15 residues. Germline trimming cut 7 bases from V and 5 bases from J; bases unmatched to any gene: 11. From germline, CDR1 is MNHEY and CDR2 SMNVEV (reference sequence). The CDR3 DNA reads as TGTGCCAGCACCACGCCCGGGGGGGGACGAGATACGCAGTATTTT. Translated, it gives CASTTPGGGRDTQYF.

V usage is TRBV30 and J usage is TRBJ1-5; D is possibly TRBD1 (6 bases). Germline-derived CDR1 and CDR2 are GTSNPN and SVGIG (reference sequence). V was pared by 1 base and J by 3 bases, with 7 bases between. The CDR3 is 13 amino acids. CDR3 in amino acids: CAWSGDINQPQHF. The CDR3 DNA is TGTGCCTGGAGTGGGGACATCAATCAGCCCCAGCATTTT.

The rearrangement joins TRBV6-4 to TRBJ2-3, with 12 bases lining up with TRBD2. Looked up from germline, CDR1 is MRHNA and CDR2 is SNTAGT. V was clipped by 6 bases and J by 3 bases; unmatched bases: 4. CDR3 length: 15 amino acids. The CDR3 DNA sequence: TGTGCCAGCAGCTTGACTAGCGGGGGAACAGATACGCAGTATTTT. Translating gives CASSLTSGGTDTQYF.

V gene TRBV5-1 combines with J gene TRBJ2-7, with 9 bases matching TRBD2. Trimming removed 0 bases from V and 7 bases from J; junction bases left unmatched: 8. This CDR3 comprises 15 residues. The V gene's germline CDR1 is SGHRS and CDR2 YFSETQ. CDR3 nucleotide sequence: TGCGCCAGCAGCTTGGGGGTAGCGGGAGCGGAGGAGCAGTACTTC. Protein: CASSLGVAGAEEQYF.

The CDR3 loop is CASTRGGKRDEQFF. CDR3 bases: TGTGCCAGCACCCGGGGGGGCAAAAGGGATGAGCAGTTCTTC. The chain uses TRBV5-4 and TRBJ2-1; TRBD2 matches 8 bases. The CDR3 has 14 amino acids. Germline loops: CDR1 SGHNT, CDR2 YYREEE (reference sequence). V lost 6 bases, J lost 8 bases, and 10 bases stayed unmatched.

V usage is TRBV12-5 and J usage is TRBJ1-5, with 7 bases that match TRBD1. CDR1 LGHNT and CDR2 FRNRAP come from the germline V gene. Losses at the gene ends were 5 bases for V and 3 bases for J; bases not matched to a gene: 4. This CDR3 has 14 residues. In DNA, the CDR3 is TGTGCTAGTGGTCCTGGGACAGCCAATCAGCCCCAGCATTTT. This translates into CASGPGTANQPQHF.

The rearrangement uses TRBV5-1 and TRBJ1-1; TRBD1 matches at 8 bases. CDR3 length: 17 residues. CDR1 and CDR2 (germline): SGHRS, YFSETQ. After removal of 3 bases from V and 0 bases from J, the junction contained 10 bases not matched to a gene. CDR3 loop: CASSSRRTGPMNTEAFF. CDR3 bases: TGCGCCAGCAGCTCCCGGAGGACAGGGCCCATGAACACTGAAGCTTTCTTT. The variable domain in full, with the rest retrieved from reference TRBV5-1 and TRBJ1-1, is KAGVTQTPRYLIKTRGQQVTLSCSPISGHRSVSWYQQTPGQGLQFLFEYFSETQRNKGNFPGRFSGRQFSNSRSEMNVSTLELGDSALYLCASSSRRTGPMNTEAFFGQGTRLTVV.

V is TRBV5-1 and J is TRBJ2-3; 8 bases fit TRBD2. Germline lookup yields CDR1 SGHRS and CDR2 YFSETQ. The CDR3 spans 16 residues. V was clipped by 3 bases and J by 0 bases; unmatched bases: 6. Here the CDR3 reads CASSSISGASTDTQYF. The CDR3 nucleotides are TGCGCCAGCAGCTCCATTAGCGGGGCCAGCACAGATACGCAGTATTTT.

The chain carries TRBV10-3 and TRBJ1-2; 7 bases match TRBD1. The trim removed 0 bases at V and 0 bases at J, leaving 4 bases unmatched. CDR3 length: 16 amino acids. From germline, CDR1 is ENHRY and CDR2 SYGVKD. CDR3: CAISESGGPSNYGYTF. Here the CDR3 DNA reads TGTGCCATCAGTGAGTCAGGGGGCCCCTCTAACTATGGCTACACCTTC.

The rearrangement links TRBV25-1 to TRBJ1-2; D not resolved. Germline lookup yields CDR1 MGHDK and CDR2 SYGVNS. The germline V and J ends were trimmed by 1 base and 2 bases, with 11 bases remaining between them. The CDR3 loop spans 15 amino acids. In nucleotides, the CDR3 is TGTGCCAGCAGTGAATCTCGGGGTTACAACTATGGCTACACCTTC. It is translated as CASSESRGYNYGYTF.

The gene calls are TRBV5-1 and TRBJ2-7, with 8 bases that match TRBD2. Judging by the DNA end, TRBJ2-5 fits better; the J call may be wrong. The CDR3 is made up of 16 amino acids. Germline V gene lookup returns CDR1 SGHRS and CDR2 YFSETQ. The CDR3 DNA reads TGCGCCAGCAGCTTGAATCCAGGGGCGGGGGGAGAGACCCAGTACTTC. Its translation: CASSLNPGAGGETQYF.

The chain joins TRBV27 to TRBJ1-1; D gene ambiguous. The CDR3 sequence is 12 residues long. From germline, CDR1 is MNHEY and CDR2 SMNVEV (reference sequence). V was shortened by 3 bases and J by 8 bases, with 10 bases between the two germline ends. CDR3 DNA sequence: TGTGCCAGCAGTTTCCCGGGAGGGGAAGCTTTCTTT. Translation: CASSFPGGEAFF.

The chain links TRBV6-1 to TRBJ1-1, with 11 bases fitting TRBD1. CDR3 length: 15 residues. V trimming: 6 bases; J trimming: 4 bases; junction bases outside the gene matches: 7. The germline gives CDR1 MNHNS, CDR2 SASEGT. CDR3 amino acids: CASRAGQGAGTEAFF. The CDR3 DNA reads as TGTGCCAGCAGGGCCGGACAGGGGGCTGGCACTGAAGCTTTCTTT.

The rearrangement uses TRBV6-5 and TRBJ1-1; TRBD1 might be the D (5 bases). V lost 5 bases and J lost 1, with 11 bases in between. CDR3 length: 14 residues. Germline CDR1 and CDR2: MNHEY and SVGAGI. Written as DNA, the CDR3 is TGTGCCAGCAGTGTGACAGAAGGGAACACTGAAGCTTTCTTT. This encodes CASSVTEGNTEAFF.

The chain combines TRBV5-1 with TRBJ2-7; 7 bases fit TRBD2. The germline CDR1 and CDR2 sequences are SGHRS and YFSETQ. The CDR3 runs 15 residues. Germline trimming cut 4 bases from V and 0 bases from J; bases unmatched to any gene: 7. CDR3 sequence reads: CASSPVGGSSYEQYV. Here the CDR3 DNA reads TGCGCCAGCAGCCCGGTGGGGGGGAGCTCCTACGAGCAGTACGTC.

This sequence joins TRBV5-1 and TRBJ2-4; 9 bases map to TRBD2. This CDR3 spans 12 amino acids. Germline CDR1 and CDR2: SGHRS and YFSETQ. V was clipped by 0 bases and J by 15 bases; unmatched bases: 4. CDR3 nucleotides: TGCGCCAGCAGCTTGGATCTAGCGGGATGGTACTTC. Its protein is CASSLDLAGWYF.